Below, 9 T cell receptor beta chains from the same sample are listed, as sequenced in a study of blood T cells in healthy people across ages. Together with a sample-barcoded 5' primer, a J-beta primer mix was included in a second PCR lasting about 7 to 11 cycles. MiXCR, applied by TCRdb to the 5' RACE reads, yields one record per CDR3 protein. Of about 1.5 million distinct CDR3 sequences in the sample, approximately 42% were seen once. The sample taken for sequencing was blood. Receptors were obtained from a woman aged 18-29 years in good health.

For this clonotype: The junction shows a germline mismatch at one end, possibly a read error. V gene TRBV6-2 or TRBV6-3 combines with J gene TRBJ2-7, with 13 bases fitting TRBD2. CDR1 is MNHEY, CDR2 SVGEGT, per germline. This CDR3 has 14 amino acids. The CDR3 nucleotides read TGTACCAGCAGTTTTGGACTAGCGGGAGCCGAGCAGTACTTC. Protein product: CTSSFGLAGAEQYF.

Only a few counts were recorded for this clonotype. V gene TRBV4-2 combines with J gene TRBJ2-5; TRBD1 or TRBD2 may be the D gene (5 bases each). The CDR3 sequence is 16 residues long. CDR1 is LGHNA and CDR2 is YNFKEQ in the germline V gene. Deletions cut 5 bases from V and 1 base from J, with 17 bases between. In DNA, the CDR3 is TGTGCCAGCAGCAAGAACTTGGGGGTCCTCCAAGAGACCCAGTACTTC. As protein: CASSKNLGVLQETQYF.

The chain couples TRBV7-9 to TRBJ2-4, with a possible D match to TRBD1 (5 bases). The CDR3 extends over 14 amino acids. Germline V gene data show CDR1 as SEHNR and CDR2 as FQNEAQ (reference sequence). The V and J ends lost 0 bases and 3 bases respectively, with 6 bases between them. In nucleotides, the CDR3 is TGTGCCAGCAGCTTAGCAGGGGTCAAAAACATTCAGTACTTC. Translated: CASSLAGVKNIQYF.

V is TRBV6-7 and J is TRBJ2-7; no firm D call. The end of the DNA aligns better with TRBJ2-5, so the J call may be wrong. TRBV6-7 carries the ORF label, with uncertain function. The CDR3 has 15 residues. The CDR3 spells CASSYFLSGCETQYF. The CDR3 bases are TGTGCCAGCAGTTATTTCCTATCTGGGTGTGAGACCCAGTACTTC.

V usage is TRBV2 and J usage is TRBJ2-3, with 7 positions matching TRBD2. V was clipped by 4 bases and J by 0 bases; unmatched bases: 7. This CDR3 is 16 amino acids long. Per the germline V gene, CDR1 is SNHLY and CDR2 is FYNNEI. CDR3 sequence reads: CASSGYTSESTDTQYF. The CDR3, as DNA: TGTGCCAGCAGTGGGTATACTAGCGAGAGCACAGATACGCAGTATTTT.

This rearrangement joins TRBV6-4 to TRBJ1-4; D is unresolved. The CDR3 sequence is 13 residues long. The germline V gene has CDR1 MRHNA and CDR2 SNTAGT. V gave up 3 bases and J gave up 8 bases, with 10 bases separating them. CDR3 DNA: TGTGCCAGCAGTGAGAGCCCTGGGGAAAAACTGTTTTTT. This translates into CASSESPGEKLFF.

The chain recombines TRBV16 with TRBJ1-4; the D is unclear. Trimming pared 0 bases from V and 4 bases from J, leaving 6 bases between. Germline-derived CDR1 and CDR2 are KGHSY and FQNENV. This CDR3 has 14 residues. Here the CDR3 DNA reads TGTGCCAGCAGCCAATCGAGCGGTAATGAAAAACTGTTTTTT. Translated, it gives CASSQSSGNEKLFF. The whole variable domain, filled in from reference TRBV16 and TRBJ1-4, reads GEEVAQTPKHLVRGEGQKAKLYCAPIKGHSYVFWYQQVLKNEFKFLISFQNENVFDETGMPKERFSAKCLPNSPCSLEIQATKLEDSAVYFCASSQSSGNEKLFFGSGTQLSVL.

CDR3 sequence (DNA): TGCGCCAGCAGTGAGTCGACGGTGCTAGCGGGGCCCACAGATACGCAGTATTTT. Translated: CASSESTVLAGPTDTQYF. The chain links TRBV10-2 to TRBJ2-3, with 9 bases that match TRBD2. This CDR3 has 18 amino acids. The germline V gene has CDR1 WSHSY and CDR2 SAAADI. Losses at the gene ends were 0 bases for V and 2 bases for J; bases not matched to a gene: 9.

This chain connects TRBV20-1 to TRBJ2-1; no clear D gene. CDR1 DFQATT and CDR2 SNEGSKA come from the germline V gene (reference sequence). V dropped 5 bases and J dropped 6 bases, with 5 bases sitting between them. The CDR3 loop spans 10 amino acids. As DNA, the CDR3 is TGCAGTGCTCTCTCCAATGAGCAGTTCTTC. This translates into CSALSNEQFF.